This section outlines one TCR beta chain sequence together with its context. Its antigen is currently unknown. Profiling relied on immunoSEQ multiplex PCR, and the TCRdb table lists in-frame clones only, not all of them. Altogether around 150,000 clones are present, 89% being singletons, with the ten largest covering 10%. This sample is drawn from a study of cytomegalovirus exposure and HLA in healthy donors. Study outcomes and limitations: Despite most TCR sequences being rare, some public TCRs occurred in many donors. Reports credit the classifier with highly specific, highly sensitive diagnosis of cytomegalovirus status.

The donors formed part of the roughly 120-subject validation cohort, distinct from the roughly 640-subject first cohort. Unmatched junction bases numbered 8, after V lost 5 bases and J lost 2 bases. This CDR3 has 15 residues. The germline V gene encodes CDR1 LNHDA and CDR2 SQIVND (reference sequence). This clonotype was obtained from a woman aged 18-29 years in good health and CMV-seropositive. The chain employs TRBV19 and TRBJ1-1, with TRBD1 matching 7 bases. The material sequenced was PBMCs. For the CDR3, the DNA is TGTGCCAGTAGTGCTCGGGACAGCCTTAACACTGAAGCTTTCTTT. Protein: CASSARDSLNTEAFF.